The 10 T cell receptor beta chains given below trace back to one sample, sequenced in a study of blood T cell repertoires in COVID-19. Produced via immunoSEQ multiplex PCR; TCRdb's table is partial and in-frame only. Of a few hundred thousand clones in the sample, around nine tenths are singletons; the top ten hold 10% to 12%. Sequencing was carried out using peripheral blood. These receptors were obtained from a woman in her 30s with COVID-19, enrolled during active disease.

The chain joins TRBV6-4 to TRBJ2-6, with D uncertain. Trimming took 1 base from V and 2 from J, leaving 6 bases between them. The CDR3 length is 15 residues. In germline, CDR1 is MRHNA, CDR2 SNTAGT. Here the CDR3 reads CASSDWLTGANVLTF. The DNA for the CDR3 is TGTGCCAGCAGTGACTGGCTGACTGGGGCCAACGTCCTGACTTTC.

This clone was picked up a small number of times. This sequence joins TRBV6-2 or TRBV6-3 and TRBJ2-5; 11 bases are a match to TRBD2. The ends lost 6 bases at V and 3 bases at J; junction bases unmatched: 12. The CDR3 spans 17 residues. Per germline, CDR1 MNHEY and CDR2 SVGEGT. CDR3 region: CASSPYSGGVSEETQYF. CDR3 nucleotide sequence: TGTGCCAGCAGCCCCTATAGCGGGGGGGTCAGCGAAGAGACCCAGTACTTC.

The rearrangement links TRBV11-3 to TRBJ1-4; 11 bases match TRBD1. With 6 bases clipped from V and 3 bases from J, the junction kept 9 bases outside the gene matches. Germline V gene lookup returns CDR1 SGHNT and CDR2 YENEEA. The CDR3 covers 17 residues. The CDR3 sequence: CASRRDRGKGPNEKLFF. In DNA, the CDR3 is TGTGCCAGCAGGCGGGACAGGGGGAAGGGGCCTAATGAAAAACTGTTTTTT. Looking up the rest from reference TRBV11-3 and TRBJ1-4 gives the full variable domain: EAGVVQSPRYKIIEKKQPVAFWCNPISGHNTLYWYLQNLGQGPELLIRYENEEAVDDSQLPKDRFSAERLKGVDSTLKIQPAELGDSAVYLCASRRDRGKGPNEKLFFGSGTQLSVL.

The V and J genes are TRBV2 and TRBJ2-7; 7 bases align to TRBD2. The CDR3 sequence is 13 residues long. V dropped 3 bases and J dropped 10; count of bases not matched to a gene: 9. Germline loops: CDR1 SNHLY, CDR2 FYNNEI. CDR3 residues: CASSDRAGLIQYF. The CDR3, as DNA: TGTGCCAGCAGTGATAGGGCGGGACTAATTCAGTACTTC.

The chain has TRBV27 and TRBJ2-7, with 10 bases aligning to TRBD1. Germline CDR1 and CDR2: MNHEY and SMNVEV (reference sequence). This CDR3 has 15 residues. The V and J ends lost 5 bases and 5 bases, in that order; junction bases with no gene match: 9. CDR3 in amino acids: CASSPGTGDLDEQYF. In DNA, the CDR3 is TGTGCCAGCAGTCCAGGGACAGGGGATCTTGACGAGCAGTACTTC.

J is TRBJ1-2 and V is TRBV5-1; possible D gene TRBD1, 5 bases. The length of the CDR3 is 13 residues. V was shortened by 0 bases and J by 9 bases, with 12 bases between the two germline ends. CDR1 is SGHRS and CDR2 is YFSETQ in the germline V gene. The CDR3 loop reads CASSLGQTDRYTF. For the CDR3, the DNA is TGCGCCAGCAGCTTGGGACAGACCGATCGCTACACCTTC.

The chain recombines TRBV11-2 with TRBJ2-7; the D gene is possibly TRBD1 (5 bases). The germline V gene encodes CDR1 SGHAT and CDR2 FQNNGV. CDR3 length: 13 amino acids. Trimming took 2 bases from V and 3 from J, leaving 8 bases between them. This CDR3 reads CASSLQGGYEQYF. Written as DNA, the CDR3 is TGTGCCAGCAGCTTACAGGGTGGCTACGAGCAGTACTTC.

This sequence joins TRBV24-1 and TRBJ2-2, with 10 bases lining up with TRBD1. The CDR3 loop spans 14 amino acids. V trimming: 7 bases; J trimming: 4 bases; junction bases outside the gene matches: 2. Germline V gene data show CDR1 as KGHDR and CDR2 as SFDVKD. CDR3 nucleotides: TGTGCCACCAGGGACAGGGGGACCACCGGGGAGCTGTTTTTT. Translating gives CATRDRGTTGELFF.

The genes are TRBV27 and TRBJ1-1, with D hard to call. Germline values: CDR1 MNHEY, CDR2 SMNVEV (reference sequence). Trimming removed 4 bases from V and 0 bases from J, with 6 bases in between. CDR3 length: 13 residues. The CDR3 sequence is CASSYNLNTEAFF. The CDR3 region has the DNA TGTGCCAGCAGTTACAACCTGAACACTGAAGCTTTCTTT.

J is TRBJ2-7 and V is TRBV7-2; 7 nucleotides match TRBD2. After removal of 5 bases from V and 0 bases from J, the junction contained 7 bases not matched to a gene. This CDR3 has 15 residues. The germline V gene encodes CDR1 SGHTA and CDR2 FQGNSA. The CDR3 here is CASSPGGGPSYEQYF. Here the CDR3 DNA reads TGTGCCAGCAGCCCGGGAGGCGGTCCCTCCTACGAGCAGTACTTC.